The clone carrying this T cell receptor beta chain was counted at least ten times. Antigen specificity is unknown. The sample is drawn from a study of prognosis after radiotherapy for stage I lung cancer. For the study at large: Medical inoperability applied to all of the non-small cell lung cancer patients. A handful of patients developed distant metastases (median about 7 months) after radiotherapy; about 16 showed no significant progression.

TCR beta CDR3 was amplified from genomic DNA by two-round multiplex PCR. First-round PCR amplification was performed with primers specific to each TRBV and TRBJ gene. TCRdb re-derived calls from the multiplex PCR reads in MiXCR, one entry per CDR3 protein. The table records almost 40,000 distinct CDR3 sequences, roughly a quarter of them present only once. The germline V gene encodes CDR1 KGHSH and CDR2 LQKENI. CDR3 length: 16 amino acids. Trimming removed 0 bases from V and 1 base from J; junction bases left unmatched: 2. Regarding the study as a whole: Lower Shannon entropy values were found after stereotactic body radiation therapy in patients who developed distant metastases.

The chain recombines TRBV18 with TRBJ2-3; 9 bases agree with TRBD2. The receptor was isolated from a donor of 50 years or more with non-small cell lung cancer. The sample consisted of PBMCs, taken before or after stereotactic body radiation therapy (not recorded which). The CDR3 sequence: CASSPPRTSGTDTQYF. The CDR3 nucleotides are TGTGCCAGCTCACCACCGAGGACTAGCGGCACAGATACGCAGTATTTT.